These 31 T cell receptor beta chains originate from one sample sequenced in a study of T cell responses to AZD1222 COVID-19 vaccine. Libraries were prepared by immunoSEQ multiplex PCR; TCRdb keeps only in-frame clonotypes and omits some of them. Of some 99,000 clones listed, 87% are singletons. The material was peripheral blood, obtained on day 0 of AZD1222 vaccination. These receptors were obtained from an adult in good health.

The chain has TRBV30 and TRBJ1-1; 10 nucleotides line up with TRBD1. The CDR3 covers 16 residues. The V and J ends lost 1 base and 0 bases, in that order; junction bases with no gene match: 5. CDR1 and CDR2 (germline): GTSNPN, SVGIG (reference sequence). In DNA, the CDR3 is TGTGCCTGGAGTGGTCCCGGGACAGGGGTGAACACTGAAGCTTTCTTT. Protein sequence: CAWSGPGTGVNTEAFF.

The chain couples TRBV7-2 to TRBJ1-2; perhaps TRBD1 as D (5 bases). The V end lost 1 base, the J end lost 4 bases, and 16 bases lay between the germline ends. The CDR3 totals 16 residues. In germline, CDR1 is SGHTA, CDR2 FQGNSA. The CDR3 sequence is CASSLGLMGQLYGYTF. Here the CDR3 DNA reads TGTGCCAGCAGCTTAGGCCTTATGGGGCAGCTCTATGGCTACACCTTC.

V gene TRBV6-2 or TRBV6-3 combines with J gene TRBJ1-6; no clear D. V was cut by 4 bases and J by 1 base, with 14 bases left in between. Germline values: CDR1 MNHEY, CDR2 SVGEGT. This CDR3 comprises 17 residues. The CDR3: CASSWVSGGSYNSPLHF. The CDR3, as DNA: TGTGCCAGCAGTTGGGTCTCCGGTGGATCCTATAATTCACCCCTCCACTTT.

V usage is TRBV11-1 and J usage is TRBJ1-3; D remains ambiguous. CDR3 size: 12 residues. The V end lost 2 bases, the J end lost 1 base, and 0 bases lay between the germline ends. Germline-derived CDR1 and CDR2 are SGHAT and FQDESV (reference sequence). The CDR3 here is CASSLSGNTIYF. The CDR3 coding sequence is TGTGCCAGCAGCTTATCTGGAAACACCATATATTTT.

CDR3 nucleotides: TGCAGTGCTATAGTAGGAACTGAAGCTTTCTTT. Its translation is CSAIVGTEAFF. This sequence joins TRBV20-1 and TRBJ1-1; D call uncertain. The germline V and J ends were trimmed by 4 bases and 5 bases, with 8 bases remaining between them. The CDR3 length is 11 residues. Germline V gene data show CDR1 as DFQATT and CDR2 as SNEGSKA (reference sequence).

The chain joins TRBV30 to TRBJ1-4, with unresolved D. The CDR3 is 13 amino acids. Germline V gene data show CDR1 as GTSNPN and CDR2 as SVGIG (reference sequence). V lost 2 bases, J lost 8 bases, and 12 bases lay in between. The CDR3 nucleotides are TGTGCCTGGAGTCTACTCGGGAGGGAAAAACTGTTTTTT. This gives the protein CAWSLLGREKLFF.

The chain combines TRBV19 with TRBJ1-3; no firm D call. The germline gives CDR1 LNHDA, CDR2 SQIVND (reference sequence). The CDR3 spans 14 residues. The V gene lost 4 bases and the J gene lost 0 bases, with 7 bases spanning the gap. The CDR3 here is CASSRLDSGNTIYF. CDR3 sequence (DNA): TGTGCCAGTAGTAGATTGGACTCTGGAAACACCATATATTTT.

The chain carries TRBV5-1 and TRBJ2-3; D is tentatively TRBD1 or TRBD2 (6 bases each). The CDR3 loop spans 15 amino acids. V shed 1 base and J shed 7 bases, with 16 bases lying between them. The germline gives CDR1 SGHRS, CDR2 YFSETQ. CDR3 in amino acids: CASSLLEGEWNTQYF. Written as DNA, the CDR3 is TGCGCCAGCAGCTTGCTGGAGGGGGAATGGAATACGCAGTATTTT. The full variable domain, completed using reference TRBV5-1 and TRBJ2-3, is KAGVTQTPRYLIKTRGQQVTLSCSPISGHRSVSWYQQTPGQGLQFLFEYFSETQRNKGNFPGRFSGRQFSNSRSEMNVSTLELGDSALYLCASSLLEGEWNTQYFGPGTRLTVL.

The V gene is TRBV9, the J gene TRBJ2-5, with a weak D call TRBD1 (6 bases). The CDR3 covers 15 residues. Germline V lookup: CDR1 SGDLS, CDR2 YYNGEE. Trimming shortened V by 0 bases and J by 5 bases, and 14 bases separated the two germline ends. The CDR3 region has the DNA TGTGCCAGCAGCGTAGCTATACAGGGTGGGGAGACCCAGTACTTC. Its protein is CASSVAIQGGETQYF. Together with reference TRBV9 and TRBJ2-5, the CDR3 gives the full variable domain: DSGVTQTPKHLITATGQRVTLRCSPRSGDLSVYWYQQSLDQGLQFLIQYYNGEERAKGNILERFSAQQFPDLHSELNLSSLELGDSALYFCASSVAIQGGETQYFGPGTRLLVL.

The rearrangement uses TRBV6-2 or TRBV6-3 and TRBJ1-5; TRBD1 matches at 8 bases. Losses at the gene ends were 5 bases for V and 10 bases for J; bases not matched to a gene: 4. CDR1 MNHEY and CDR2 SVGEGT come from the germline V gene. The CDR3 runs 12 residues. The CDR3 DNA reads TGTGCCAGCAGTCCCGACAGGGGCCCCCAGCATTTT. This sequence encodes CASSPDRGPQHF.

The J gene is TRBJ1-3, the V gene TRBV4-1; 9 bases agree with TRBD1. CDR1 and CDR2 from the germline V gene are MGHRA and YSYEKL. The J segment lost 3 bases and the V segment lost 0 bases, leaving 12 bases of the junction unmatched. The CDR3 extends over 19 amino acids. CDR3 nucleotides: TGCGCCAGCAGCCAAGATAGTGGTGGCTGGACAGGGGATGGAAACACCATATATTTT. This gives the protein CASSQDSGGWTGDGNTIYF.

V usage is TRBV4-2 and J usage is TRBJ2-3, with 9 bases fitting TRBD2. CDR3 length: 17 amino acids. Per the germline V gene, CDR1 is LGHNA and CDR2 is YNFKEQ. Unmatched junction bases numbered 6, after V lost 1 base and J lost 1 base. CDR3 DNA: TGTGCCAGCAGCCAAGTGGGAGTAGCGGGAGGCACAGATACGCAGTATTTT. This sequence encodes CASSQVGVAGGTDTQYF.

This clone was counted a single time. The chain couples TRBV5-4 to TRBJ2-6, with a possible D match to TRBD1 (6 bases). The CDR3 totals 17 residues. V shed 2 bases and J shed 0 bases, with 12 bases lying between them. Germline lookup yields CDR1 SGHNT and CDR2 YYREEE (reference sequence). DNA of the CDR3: TGTGCCAGCAGCTTACCGACAGGATACTCTGGGGCCAACGTCCTGACTTTC. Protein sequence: CASSLPTGYSGANVLTF.

CDR3 in amino acids: CASSKDRGDQPQHF. In nucleotides, the CDR3 is TGTGCCAGCAGCAAAGACAGGGGGGATCAGCCCCAGCATTTT. The V call is TRBV21-1, the J call TRBJ1-5; TRBD1, the table's D call, was not compared with the DNA. TRBV21-1 is given as a pseudogene. The CDR3 length is 14 residues.

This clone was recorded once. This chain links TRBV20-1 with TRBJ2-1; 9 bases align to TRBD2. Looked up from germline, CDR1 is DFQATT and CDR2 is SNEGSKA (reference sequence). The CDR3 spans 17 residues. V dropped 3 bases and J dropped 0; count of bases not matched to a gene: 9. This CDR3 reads CSASLSGGTSSYNEQFF. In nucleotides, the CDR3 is TGCAGTGCTAGTCTCAGCGGGGGGACAAGCTCCTACAATGAGCAGTTCTTC.

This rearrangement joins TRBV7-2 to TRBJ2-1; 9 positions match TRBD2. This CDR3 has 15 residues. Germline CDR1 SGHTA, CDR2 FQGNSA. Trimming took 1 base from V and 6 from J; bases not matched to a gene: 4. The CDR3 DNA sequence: TGTGCCAGCAGCTTAGAGGGACTAGCCAGCAATGAGCAGTTCTTC. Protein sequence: CASSLEGLASNEQFF. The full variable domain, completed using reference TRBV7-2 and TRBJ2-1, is GAGVSQSPSNKVTEKGKDVELRCDPISGHTALYWYRQSLGQGLEFLIYFQGNSAPDKSGLPSDRFSAERTGGSVSTLTIQRTQQEDSAVYLCASSLEGLASNEQFFGPGTRLTVL.

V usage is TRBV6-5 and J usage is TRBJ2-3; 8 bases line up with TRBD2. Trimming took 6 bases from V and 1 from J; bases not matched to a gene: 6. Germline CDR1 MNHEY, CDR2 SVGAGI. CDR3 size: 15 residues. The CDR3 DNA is TGTGCCAGCAGGCGGGGGGTGCGGGGCACAGATACGCAGTATTTT. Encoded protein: CASRRGVRGTDTQYF.

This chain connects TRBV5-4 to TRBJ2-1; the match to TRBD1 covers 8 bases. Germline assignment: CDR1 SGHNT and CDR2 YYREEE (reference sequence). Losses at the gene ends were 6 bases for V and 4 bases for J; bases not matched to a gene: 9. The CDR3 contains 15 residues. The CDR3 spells CASIQDRGQYNEQFF. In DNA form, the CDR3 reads TGTGCCAGCATCCAAGACAGGGGCCAATACAATGAGCAGTTCTTC.

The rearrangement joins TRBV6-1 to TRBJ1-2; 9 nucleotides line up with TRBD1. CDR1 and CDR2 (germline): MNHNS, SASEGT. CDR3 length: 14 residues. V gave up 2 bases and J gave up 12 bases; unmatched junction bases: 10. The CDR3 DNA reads TGTGCCAGCAGTGAAATGGGGACAGGGTCGAGGGACACCTTC. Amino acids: CASSEMGTGSRDTF.

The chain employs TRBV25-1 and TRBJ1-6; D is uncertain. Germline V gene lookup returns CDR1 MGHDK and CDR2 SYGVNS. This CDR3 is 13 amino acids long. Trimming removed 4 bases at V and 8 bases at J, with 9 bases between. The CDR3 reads CASSVDLDSPLHF. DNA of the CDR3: TGTGCCAGCAGTGTGGATTTGGATTCACCCCTCCACTTT.

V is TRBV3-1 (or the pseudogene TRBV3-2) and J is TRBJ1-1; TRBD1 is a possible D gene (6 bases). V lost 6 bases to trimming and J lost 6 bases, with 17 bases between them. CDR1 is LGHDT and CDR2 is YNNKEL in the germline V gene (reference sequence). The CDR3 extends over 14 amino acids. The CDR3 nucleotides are TGTGCCAGCAGGCATGGGGGCTCCCAATCTGAAGCTTTCTTT. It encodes CASRHGGSQSEAFF.

The CDR3 loop reads CASSIDSAMNTEAFF. The CDR3 nucleotides are TGTGCCAGTAGTATTGACAGCGCTATGAACACTGAAGCTTTCTTT. The chain has TRBV19 and TRBJ1-1, with D possibly being TRBD1 (5 bases). The germline V gene encodes CDR1 LNHDA and CDR2 SQIVND (reference sequence). CDR3 size: 15 residues. V was pared by 3 bases and J by 0 bases, with 11 bases between.

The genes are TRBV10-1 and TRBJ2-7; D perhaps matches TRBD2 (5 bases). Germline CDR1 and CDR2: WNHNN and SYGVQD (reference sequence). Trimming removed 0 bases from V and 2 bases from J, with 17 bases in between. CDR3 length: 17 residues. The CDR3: CASSESRSGPRTYEQYF. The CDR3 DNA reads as TGCGCCAGCAGTGAGTCGAGGAGCGGACCTCGGACCTACGAGCAGTACTTC.

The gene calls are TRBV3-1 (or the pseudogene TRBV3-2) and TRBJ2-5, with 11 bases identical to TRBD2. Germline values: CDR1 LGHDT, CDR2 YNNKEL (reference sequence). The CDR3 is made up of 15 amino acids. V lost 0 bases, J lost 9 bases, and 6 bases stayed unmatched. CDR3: CASSQDATSGGAQYF. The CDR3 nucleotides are TGTGCCAGCAGCCAAGATGCCACTAGCGGGGGAGCCCAGTACTTC.

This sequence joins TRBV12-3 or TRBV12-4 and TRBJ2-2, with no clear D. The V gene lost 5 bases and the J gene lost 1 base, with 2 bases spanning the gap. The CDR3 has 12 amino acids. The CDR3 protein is CASSRNTGELFF. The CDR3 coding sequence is TGTGCCAGCAGTAGGAACACCGGGGAGCTGTTTTTT.

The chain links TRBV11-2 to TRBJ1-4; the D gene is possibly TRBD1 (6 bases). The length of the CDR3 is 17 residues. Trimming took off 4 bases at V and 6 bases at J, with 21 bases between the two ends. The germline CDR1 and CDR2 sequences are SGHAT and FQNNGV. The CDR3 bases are TGTGCCAGCAGCTACCAAACAGGGAGGGAGTGGGATGAAAAACTGTTTTTT. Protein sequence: CASSYQTGREWDEKLFF.

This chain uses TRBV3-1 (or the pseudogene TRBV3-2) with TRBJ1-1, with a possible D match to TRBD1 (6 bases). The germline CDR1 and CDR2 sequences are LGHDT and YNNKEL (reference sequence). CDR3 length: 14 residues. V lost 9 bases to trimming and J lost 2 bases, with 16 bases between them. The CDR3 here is CASAFNRDNTEAFF. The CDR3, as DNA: TGTGCCAGTGCTTTCAACAGGGATAACACTGAAGCTTTCTTT.

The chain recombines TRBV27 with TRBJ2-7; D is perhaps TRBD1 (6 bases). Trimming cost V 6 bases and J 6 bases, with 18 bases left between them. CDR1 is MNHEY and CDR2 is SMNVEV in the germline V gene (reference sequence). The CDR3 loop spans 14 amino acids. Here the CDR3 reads CASSVRDTLSEQYF. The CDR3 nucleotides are TGTGCCAGCAGCGTACGGGACACTTTATCCGAGCAGTACTTC.

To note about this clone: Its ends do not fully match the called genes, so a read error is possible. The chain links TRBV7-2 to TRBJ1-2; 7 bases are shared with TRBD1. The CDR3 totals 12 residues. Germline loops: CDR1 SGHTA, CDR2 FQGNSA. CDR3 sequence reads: CASSFYRGSISF. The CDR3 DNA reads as TGTGCCAGCAGCTTCTACAGGGGTTCGATCTCCTTC.

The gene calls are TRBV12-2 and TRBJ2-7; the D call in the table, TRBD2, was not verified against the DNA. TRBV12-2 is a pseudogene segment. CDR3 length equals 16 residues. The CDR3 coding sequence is TGTGCAAGTCGCTTAGCGCCAGCGGGACTCATCTACGAGCAGTACTTC. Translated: CASRLAPAGLIYEQYF.

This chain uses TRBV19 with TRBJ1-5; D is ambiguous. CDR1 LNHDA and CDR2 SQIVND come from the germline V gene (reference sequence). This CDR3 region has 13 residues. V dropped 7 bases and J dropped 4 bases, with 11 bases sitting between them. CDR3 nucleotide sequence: TGTGCCAGTACCCCCACTGGGAATCAGCCCCAGCATTTT. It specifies CASTPTGNQPQHF.